This T cell receptor (beta chain) stems from a study of blood T cell repertoires in COVID-19. Germline-derived CDR1 and CDR2 are SGDLS and YYNGEE. With 1 base removed from V and 9 bases from J, the gap between germline ends came to 4 bases. CDR3 length: 11 residues. Measured with immunoSEQ multiplex PCR; TCRdb has only the in-frame clones, and not every one. The sample holds more than 85,000 clones, around 90% seen once. The clonotype was recovered from a woman between 50 and 59 years old with COVID-19, enrolled during active disease. Sequencing was done on a sample of peripheral blood. The V call is TRBV9, the J call TRBJ2-2; no clear D. CDR3 DNA sequence: TGTGCCAGCAGCGTATCTCGGGAGCTGTTTTTT. This codes for CASSVSRELFF.